This T cell receptor (beta chain) was obtained from a study of blood T cells in healthy people across ages. Overall study results and limits: Because sorting was not performed, PBMCs prevented conclusive naive versus antigen-experienced comparison. Donors of long life had a larger count of naive CD4+ cells and greater diversity than aged donors.

Germline CDR1 reads MNHEY; CDR2 reads SVGAGI. The CDR3 is 13 amino acids. Trimming removed 5 bases at V and 9 bases at J, with 15 bases between. The table lists this clonotype with a few counts. What it recognizes is unknown. Through a sample-barcoded 5' primer and a J-beta primer mix, a second PCR was run for about 6 to 11 cycles. Every individual sample yielded 2.5 million or more paired-end reads (each containing CDR3). TCRdb reprocessed the 5' RACE reads via MiXCR and lists one record per CDR3 protein. The data contain about 1,000,000 distinct CDR3 sequences, less than 50% of them singletons. The receptor's source is a woman aged 55-70 years in good health. Sequenced input: blood. This rearrangement joins TRBV6-5 to TRBJ2-3; tentative D call: TRBD1 (5 bases). In DNA, the CDR3 is TGTGCCAGCAGTGTGGGGCTGCAGGCAACGCAGTATTTT. This encodes CASSVGLQATQYF.